This T cell receptor beta chain emerged from a study of shared clonotypes between healthy human individuals. Germline loops: CDR1 MDHEN, CDR2 SYDVKM. V was pared by 3 bases and J by 0 bases, with 15 bases between. The CDR3 loop spans 17 amino acids. CD8 cells regarded as naive lacked CD45RO, were positively chosen for CCR7, and omitted terminally differentiated effector memory CD45RA+ cells. This clone was observed a single time. Its antigen is not known. Produced via immunoSEQ multiplex PCR; TCRdb's table is partial and in-frame only. The table has about 1.9 million clones, about 93% seen once. Broader study findings: Across a handful of donors, naive CD4 shared around 5.4%, naive CD8 about 3.2%, memory CD4 about 2.4%, memory CD8 more than 0.35%.

This TCR was recovered from a man between 18 and 35 years old in good health. Some clones in this sample may be carry-over from other donors' samples. The specimen was naive CD8+ T cells from PBMCs. The chain has TRBV28 and TRBJ1-5; TRBD1 is a possible D gene (5 bases). This CDR3 is CASSFGGGGYSNQPQHF. DNA of the CDR3: TGTGCCAGCAGTTTTGGTGGGGGAGGGTATAGCAATCAGCCCCAGCATTTT.